Listed here are 32 T cell receptor beta chains from one sample, sequenced in a study of T cells in Graves' hyperthyroidism and ophthalmopathy. RNA transcripts gave rise to amplified TCR beta CDR3 regions. The HTBI primer set was used in a first-round RT-PCR of the TCR CDR3. TCRdb re-called the multiplex PCR reads through MiXCR, storing one row per CDR3 protein. This table holds 300,000 to 350,000 distinct CDR3 sequences, approximately 15% found once. The sequenced material came from blood. The receptors here all came from a young man with Graves' hyperthyroidism.

In its sample, this clonotype was seen many times. The chain joins TRBV6-1 to TRBJ1-5; TRBD1 is a possible D gene (5 bases). This CDR3 comprises 15 residues. From germline, CDR1 is MNHNS and CDR2 SASEGT. Trimming removed 6 bases at V and 1 base at J, with 13 bases between. CDR3 residues: CASRTTWGSNQPQHF. The CDR3 bases are TGTGCCAGCAGAACAACCTGGGGGAGCAATCAGCCCCAGCATTTT.

This clonotype has a count of ten or more. J is TRBJ2-2 and V is TRBV11-2; 7 nucleotides agree with TRBD2. The CDR3 extends over 15 amino acids. V lost 5 bases to trimming and J lost 2 bases; unmatched junction nucleotides: 5. The V gene's germline CDR1 is SGHAT and CDR2 FQNNGV. The CDR3 DNA reads TGTGCCAGCAGCCCACTAGCGTATAACACCGGGGAGCTGTTTTTT. Protein product: CASSPLAYNTGELFF.

As concerns this clonotype: One base away lies a much larger clone, so this may be a sequencing read error. The rearrangement joins TRBV20-1 to TRBJ2-1; 10 nucleotides match TRBD2. From germline, CDR1 is DFQATT and CDR2 SNEGSKA (reference sequence). The CDR3 has 16 amino acids. With V trimmed by 2 bases and J by 8 bases, 12 bases remained unmatched. DNA for the CDR3: TGCAGTGCTAGAAATCTCCGGGGACTAGCGACCTATGAGCAGTTCTTC. It is translated as CSARNLRGLATYEQFF.

This clonotype has a count of ten or more. CDR3 nucleotides: TGCGCCAGCAGCTCGACGGACGGGAACACTGAAGCTTTCTTT. This gives the protein CASSSTDGNTEAFF. V usage is TRBV5-1 and J usage is TRBJ1-1; D uncertain. The germline V and J ends were trimmed by 3 bases and 1 base, with 10 bases remaining between them. Looked up from germline, CDR1 is SGHRS and CDR2 is YFSETQ. CDR3 length equals 14 residues.

This rearrangement joins TRBV11-2 to TRBJ1-3, with TRBD1 identical over 7 bases. The J segment lost 2 bases and the V segment lost 2 bases, leaving 3 bases of the junction unmatched. Germline CDR1 is SGHAT and CDR2 is FQNNGV. The CDR3 consists of 15 residues. The chain's CDR3 is CASSLPGQPGNTIYF. CDR3 nucleotides: TGTGCCAGCAGCTTACCGGGACAGCCTGGAAACACCATATATTTT.

This clonotype has a count of ten or more. The chain is built from TRBV7-2 and TRBJ2-5; the D gene is possibly TRBD2 (6 bases). Trimming cost V 2 bases and J 1 base, with 8 bases left between them. CDR1 is SGHTA, CDR2 FQGNSA, per germline. There are 14 residues in the CDR3. CDR3 residues: CASSLTSSQETQYF. The CDR3 coding sequence is TGTGCCAGCAGCTTAACTAGCAGCCAAGAGACCCAGTACTTC.

Only a few counts were recorded for this clonotype. The chain uses TRBV9 and TRBJ2-3; a possible D gene is TRBD1 (6 bases). This CDR3 comprises 16 residues. Deletions cut 5 bases from V and 1 base from J, with 17 bases between. Germline CDR1 is SGDLS and CDR2 is YYNGEE. The CDR3, as DNA: TGTGCCAGCAGTGGAACAGGGTATAGAGGCACAGATACGCAGTATTTT. It codes for CASSGTGYRGTDTQYF.

A word on this clonotype: A much bigger clone sits one base away, suggesting this may be a read error. The chain uses TRBV28 and TRBJ2-3; 9 bases are a match to TRBD2. Germline V CDR1 and CDR2: MDHEN, SYDVKM. The CDR3 is 17 amino acids. The CDR3 is CASGFPSSGNGADTQYF. CDR3 DNA: TGTGCCAGCGGTTTCCCATCTAGCGGGAATGGCGCAGATACGCAGTATTTT.

Many counts were recorded for this clonotype. The CDR3 nucleotides are TGTGCCAGCAGGTCAGAAGAAGGCTACACCTTC. This translates into CASRSEEGYTF. This chain connects TRBV2 to TRBJ1-2; D is undetermined. The V end was cut by 6 bases, the J end by 8 bases, with 10 bases between. The germline V gene has CDR1 SNHLY and CDR2 FYNNEI. The CDR3 is 11 residues long.

The chain uses TRBV7-9 and TRBJ1-1; TRBD1 matches at 10 bases. The CDR3 extends over 16 amino acids. Germline assignment: CDR1 SEHNR and CDR2 FQNEAQ (reference sequence). V gave up 5 bases and J gave up 3 bases; unmatched junction bases: 9. The CDR3 sequence: CASSPGTGEGYTEAFF. The CDR3, as DNA: TGTGCCAGCAGCCCAGGGACAGGGGAAGGGTACACTGAAGCTTTCTTT.

This clonotype was observed a handful of times. J is TRBJ1-2 and V is TRBV14; 10 bases fit TRBD1. This CDR3 is 15 amino acids long. J gave up 9 bases and V 4 bases, and 11 bases lay outside the gene matches. Germline V gives CDR1 SGHDN, CDR2 FVKESK. The CDR3: CASSRQGAGTRRYTF. CDR3 nucleotides: TGTGCCAGCAGCCGACAGGGGGCCGGTACCCGTCGCTACACCTTC.

CDR3 in DNA: TGCGCCCATGCGGACAGGCAGAACACAGATACGCAGTATTTT. It encodes CAHADRQNTDTQYF. This chain connects TRBV5-1 to TRBJ2-3, with 7 bases identical to TRBD1. Germline V gives CDR1 SGHRS, CDR2 YFSETQ. This CDR3 is built from 14 residues. With V trimmed by 10 bases and J by 2 bases, 10 bases remained unmatched. The variable domain in full, with the rest retrieved from reference TRBV5-1 and TRBJ2-3, is KAGVTQTPRYLIKTRGQQVTLSCSPISGHRSVSWYQQTPGQGLQFLFEYFSETQRNKGNFPGRFSGRQFSNSRSEMNVSTLELGDSALYLCAHADRQNTDTQYFGPGTRLTVL.

The CDR3 here is CASSQGIGIARPSTDTQYF. CDR3 nucleotides: TGTGCCAGCAGCCAAGGAATCGGGATAGCTCGTCCTAGCACAGATACGCAGTATTTT. The chain recombines TRBV4-2 with TRBJ2-3; tentatively, D is TRBD2 (5 bases). V gave up 1 base and J gave up 0 bases, with 20 bases separating them. This CDR3 is built from 19 residues. Germline values: CDR1 LGHNA, CDR2 YNFKEQ.

In this sample, this clonotype turned up a few times. A much larger clone differs by one base, so this may be a read error. The CDR3 carries no conserved terminal phenylalanine or tryptophan, so it likely arises from a read error. J is TRBJ2-7 and V is TRBV7-9, with a possible D match to TRBD2 (6 bases). This CDR3 comprises 12 residues. The V gene's germline CDR1 is SEHNR and CDR2 FQNEAQ (reference sequence). The V end was cut by 9 bases, the J end by 5 bases, with 14 bases between. The CDR3 DNA reads as TGTGCCAGTTCCGGCGGGGTCCACGAGCAGTACCTC. Translated, it gives CASSGGVHEQYL.

This clonotype was seen at least ten times. The rearrangement links TRBV2 to TRBJ2-7; 11 nucleotides agree with TRBD2. The V and J ends lost 3 bases and 5 bases, in that order; junction bases with no gene match: 0. Germline V gene sequence: CDR1 SNHLY, CDR2 FYNNEI. The CDR3 covers 13 residues. The CDR3 here is CASSETSGDEQYF. The DNA of the CDR3 is TGTGCCAGCAGTGAGACTAGCGGGGACGAGCAGTACTTC. Drawing the rest from reference TRBV2 and TRBJ2-7, the complete variable domain is EPEVTQTPSHQVTQMGQEVILRCVPISNHLYFYWYRQILGQKVEFLVSFYNNEISEKSEIFDDQFSVERPDGSNFTLKIRSTKLEDSAMYFCASSETSGDEQYFGPGTRLTVT.

This clonotype was seen only a few times. The chain uses TRBV5-1 and TRBJ1-3; D remains unclear. Germline-derived CDR1 and CDR2 are SGHRS and YFSETQ. The CDR3 has 13 residues. Trimming removed 2 bases at V and 2 bases at J, with 5 bases between. The CDR3: CASSLQAGNTIYF. The DNA for the CDR3 is TGCGCCAGCAGCTTACAAGCTGGAAACACCATATATTTT.

There are many counts of this clonotype. The V and J genes are TRBV5-1 and TRBJ2-1; D remains unclear. The CDR3 totals 15 residues. Between the trimmed V and J ends, which lost 7 bases and 2 bases, there was a span of 16 bases. Germline loops: CDR1 SGHRS, CDR2 YFSETQ. CDR3 amino acids: CASQETTATYNEQFF. The CDR3 coding sequence is TGCGCCAGCCAAGAAACTACAGCGACCTACAATGAGCAGTTCTTC.

The chain uses TRBV29-1 and TRBJ2-7, with TRBD2 as a possible D gene (6 bases). CDR1 is SQVTM, CDR2 ANQGSEA, per germline. V lost 4 bases, J lost 4 bases, and 17 bases lay in between. The CDR3 totals 14 residues. CDR3 DNA: TGCAGCGTTGTCTGGGACTCACGTTTGTACGAGCAGTACTTC. This encodes CSVVWDSRLYEQYF.

This clonotype was picked up one time. This may arise from a read error, as a much more abundant clone is one base away. The chain has TRBV11-2 and TRBJ2-7, with a possible D match to TRBD2 (6 bases). Trimming took off 8 bases at V and 7 bases at J, with 18 bases between the two ends. The germline V gene encodes CDR1 SGHAT and CDR2 FQNNGV. The CDR3 is 13 amino acids. Here the CDR3 DNA reads TGTGCCAGCCGGGACTCAGCCTCGACGGAGCAGTACTTC. It encodes CASRDSASTEQYF.

This rearrangement joins TRBV5-4 to TRBJ2-7, with 11 bases that match TRBD2. V shed 3 bases and J 5 bases; nucleotides not matched to a gene: 10. The CDR3 loop spans 16 amino acids. Germline loops: CDR1 SGHNT, CDR2 YYREEE (reference sequence). In DNA form, the CDR3 reads TGTGCCAGCAGCTCTTTAGCGGGAGGGCCGCAGGACGAGCAGTACTTC. It translates to CASSSLAGGPQDEQYF.

This clonotype was observed many times. The chain combines TRBV5-1 with TRBJ2-7; maybe TRBD2 (6 bases). The CDR3 spans 12 residues. Germline CDR1 SGHRS, CDR2 YFSETQ. Trimming removed 0 bases from V and 7 bases from J, with 8 bases in between. CDR3: CASSLEAGEQYF. The CDR3 nucleotides are TGCGCCAGCAGCTTGGAAGCGGGTGAGCAGTACTTC.

V and J are TRBV20-1 and TRBJ1-5; D is uncertain. The CDR3 length is 15 residues. V was cut by 7 bases and J by 6 bases, with 22 bases left in between. Germline-derived CDR1 and CDR2 are DFQATT and SNEGSKA (reference sequence). The CDR3 region has the DNA TGCAGTGTCGGATACCCACGCACGGCTAGTCAGCCCCAGCATTTT. It yields the protein CSVGYPRTASQPQHF.

This clonotype was counted only a few times. The chain has TRBV4-2 and TRBJ2-1; D is ambiguous. The CDR3 sequence is 14 residues long. From germline, CDR1 is LGHNA and CDR2 YNFKEQ. With 0 bases removed from V and 4 bases from J, the gap between germline ends came to 7 bases. CDR3 in amino acids: CASSQETVYNEQFF. CDR3 nucleotide sequence: TGTGCCAGCAGCCAAGAAACAGTTTACAATGAGCAGTTCTTC.

In its sample, this clonotype was seen many times. The rearrangement links TRBV2 to TRBJ1-2; tentatively, D is TRBD1 (6 bases). The CDR3 totals 15 residues. V lost 2 bases to trimming and J lost 4 bases, with 14 bases between them. Germline V lookup: CDR1 SNHLY, CDR2 FYNNEI. The CDR3 region is CASSEQTGSIYGYTF. CDR3 DNA sequence: TGTGCCAGCAGTGAACAGACAGGATCGATCTATGGCTACACCTTC.

This clonotype appeared many times. The J gene is TRBJ2-1, the V gene TRBV28; no clear D. This CDR3 region has 14 residues. The germline V gene encodes CDR1 MDHEN and CDR2 SYDVKM. V was cut by 6 bases and J by 1 base, with 10 bases left in between. In DNA form, the CDR3 reads TGTGCCAGCAGCAGTCCCTCTTCCTACAATGAGCAGTTCTTC. It yields the protein CASSSPSSYNEQFF.

This clonotype was picked up many times. The chain uses TRBV28 and TRBJ1-2; D unresolved. The germline V and J ends were trimmed by 8 bases and 8 bases, with 12 bases remaining between them. Looked up from germline, CDR1 is MDHEN and CDR2 is SYDVKM. The CDR3 loop spans 11 amino acids. DNA for the CDR3: TGTGCCAGCGTGGAAACTGGGGGCTACACCTTC. This translates into CASVETGGYTF.

Worth noting for this clonotype: This may be a read error, as it is one base from a much larger clone. The chain joins TRBV18 to TRBJ2-7, with D perhaps TRBD1 or TRBD2 (6 bases each). Between the trimmed V and J ends, which lost 3 bases and 5 bases, there was a span of 20 bases. This CDR3 has 16 residues. Germline V CDR1 and CDR2: KGHSH, LQKENI. The CDR3: CASSPQGGSTAHEQYF. The CDR3 region has the DNA TGTGCCAGCTCACCCCAAGGGGGGAGCACGGCGCACGAGCAGTACTTC.

This clonotype was found many times. This chain uses TRBV3-1 with TRBJ2-3, with unresolved D. Trimming pared 4 bases from V and 5 bases from J, leaving 7 bases between. The CDR3 extends over 12 amino acids. Germline V CDR1 and CDR2: LGHDT, YNNKEL (reference sequence). CDR3 region: CASSPLGDTQYF. CDR3 nucleotides: TGTGCCAGCAGCCCCCTTGGAGATACGCAGTATTTT.

This sequence joins TRBV15 and TRBJ2-2; no firm D call. CDR1 and CDR2 from the germline V gene are LNHNV and YYDKDF (reference sequence). V lost 3 bases and J lost 0, with 8 bases in between. This CDR3 has 15 residues. CDR3 region: CATSSRLANTGELFF. CDR3 DNA sequence: TGTGCCACCAGCAGTCGCCTAGCGAACACCGGGGAGCTGTTTTTT. The whole variable domain, remainder taken from reference TRBV15 and TRBJ2-2, is DAMVIQNPRYQVTQFGKPVTLSCSQTLNHNVMYWYQQKSSQAPKLLFHYYDKDFNNEADTPDNFQSRRPNTSFCFLDIRSPGLGDTAMYLCATSSRLANTGELFFGEGSRLTVL.

On this clonotype itself: This may come from a read error, since a much larger clone is one base off. The rearrangement links TRBV11-2 to TRBJ2-2; D is uncertain. The CDR3 has 13 residues. Looked up from germline, CDR1 is SGHAT and CDR2 is FQNNGV. The V end was cut by 4 bases, the J end by 4 bases, with 7 bases between. The CDR3 sequence: CASSSGPTGELFF. The CDR3, as DNA: TGTGCCAGCAGCTCAGGACCCACCGGGGAGCTGTTTTTT.

V and J are TRBV27 and TRBJ2-6; D gene uncertain. Germline V gene data show CDR1 as MNHEY and CDR2 as SMNVEV (reference sequence). The CDR3 covers 15 residues. V was shortened by 7 bases and J by 0 bases, with 10 bases between the two germline ends. The CDR3 coding sequence is TGTGCCAGCAAATTGCGGAACTCTGGGGCCAACGTCCTGACTTTC. This gives the protein CASKLRNSGANVLTF. Full variable domain (missing parts from reference TRBV27 and TRBJ2-6): EAQVTQNPRYLITVTGKKLTVTCSQNMNHEYMSWYRQDPGLGLRQIYYSMNVEVTDKGDVPEGYKVSRKEKRNFPLILESPSPNQTSLYFCASKLRNSGANVLTFGAGSRLTVL.

This clonotype showed up many times. Its ends do not fully match the called genes, so a read error is possible. The CDR3 region is CASSLGGQGNTEAFF. The CDR3 coding sequence is TGCGCCAGCAGCTTGGGGGGACAGGGGAACACTGAAGCTTTCTTT. This chain connects TRBV7-9 to TRBJ1-1; 9 bases agree with TRBD1. The CDR3 runs to 15 residues. Germline lookup yields CDR1 SEHNR and CDR2 FQNEAQ (reference sequence).